This TCR beta chain comes out of a study of graft-versus-host responses after intestinal transplantation. Study-level background: Among the recipients, all got anti-thymocyte globulin induction and then tacrolimus and steroids for around 3 years.

In the case of this clone: Antigen unknown.

Regarding the study as a whole: GvH clones occurred in recipient marrow; some first appeared in ileum or blood.

The table came from immunoSEQ multiplex PCR; TCRdb's copy has only in-frame clones and leaves some out. Of approximately 90,000 clones listed, about 92% are singletons. The V gene's germline CDR1 is SGHNT and CDR2 YENEEA. V was pared by 2 bases and J by 3 bases, with 10 bases between. The CDR3 consists of 14 residues. The source was unstimulated CD8+ T cells sorted from spleen or lymph node cells, collected before intestinal transplant. V gene TRBV11-3 combines with J gene TRBJ1-1; D ambiguous. The TCR comes from a human donor who received an intestinal transplant. CDR3 sequence: CASSLPGKDTEAFF. The CDR3 DNA sequence: TGTGCCAGCAGCTTACCGGGTAAGGACACTGAAGCTTTCTTT.